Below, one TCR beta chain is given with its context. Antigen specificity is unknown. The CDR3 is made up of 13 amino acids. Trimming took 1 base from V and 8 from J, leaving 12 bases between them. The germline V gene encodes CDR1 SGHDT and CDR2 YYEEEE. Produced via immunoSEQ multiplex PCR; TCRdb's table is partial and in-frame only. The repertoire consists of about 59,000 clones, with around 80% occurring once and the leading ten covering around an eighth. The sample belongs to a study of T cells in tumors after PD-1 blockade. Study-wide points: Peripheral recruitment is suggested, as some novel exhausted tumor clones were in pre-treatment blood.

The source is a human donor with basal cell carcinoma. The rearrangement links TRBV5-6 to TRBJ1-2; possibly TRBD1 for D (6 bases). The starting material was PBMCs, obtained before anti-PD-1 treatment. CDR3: CASSLQGRGGYTF. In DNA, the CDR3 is TGTGCCAGCAGCTTGCAGGGGAGAGGGGGCTACACCTTC. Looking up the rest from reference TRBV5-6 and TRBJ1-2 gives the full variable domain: DAGVTQSPTHLIKTRGQQVTLRCSPKSGHDTVSWYQQALGQGPQFIFQYYEEEERQRGNFPDRFSGHQFPNYSSELNVNALLLGDSALYLCASSLQGRGGYTFGSGTRLTVV.